These T cell receptor beta chains were read from a single sample in a study of T cell changes during pregnancy in multiple sclerosis. This table comes from immunoSEQ multiplex PCR, and its TCRdb copy is limited to in-frame clones, with some not included. The sample has roughly 49,000 clones; around 93% are singletons. Sequencing was performed on CD8+ T cells from peripheral blood mononuclear cells, taken in the first trimester of pregnancy. The receptor source for this set is a female donor with multiple sclerosis, enrolled in a pregnancy study. The CDR3 runs from the conserved cysteine through the conserved F or W. Each record gives: clone size, J gene, D gene, V gene, CDR3 protein, CDR3 DNA. A D gene is named only where the DNA matches it firmly. Rows may omit the clone size; those that give it use once, few, many or a size class.

>-|TRBJ2-7|TRBD1|TRBV9
CASSVSWTGVYEQYF
TGTGCCAGCAGCGTTTCTTGGACAGGGGTCTACGAGCAGTACTTC
>-|TRBJ2-7|-|TRBV4-1
CASSQEGAGAYEQYF
TGCGCCAGCAGCCAAGAGGGGGCGGGAGCCTACGAGCAGTACTTC
>once|TRBJ2-5|TRBD2|TRBV28
CASSFSSGSLETQYF
TGTGCCAGCAGTTTCTCTAGCGGCTCTTTGGAGACCCAGTACTTC
>-|TRBJ2-1|TRBD1|TRBV7-9
CASSLVGTGNDEQFF
TGTGCCAGCAGCTTAGTCGGGACAGGGAACGATGAGCAGTTCTTC
>-|TRBJ1-1|TRBD1|TRBV29-1
CSVEYRGEAFF
TGCAGCGTTGAGTACAGGGGTGAAGCTTTCTTT
>-|TRBJ2-7|-|TRBV5-6
CASSFFLGRYYEQYF
TGTGCCAGCAGCTTTTTCCTCGGGAGATACTACGAGCAGTACTTC
>-|TRBJ1-1|-|TRBV28
CASSAGPEAFF
TGTGCCAGCAGTGCAGGGCCTGAAGCTTTCTTT
>-|TRBJ2-7|-|TRBV19
CASSPGSSYEQYF
TGTGCCAGTAGTCCAGGGTCCTCCTACGAGCAGTACTTC
>-|TRBJ2-2|-|TRBV12-5
CASGPQGPGELFF
TGTGCTAGTGGCCCACAGGGACCCGGGGAGCTGTTTTTT
>-|TRBJ2-3|-|TRBV13
CASSLAVEGSTSTDTQYF
TGTGCCAGCAGCTTAGCGGTGGAGGGCTCCACCTCCACAGATACGCAGTATTTT
>-|TRBJ2-7|TRBD2|TRBV27
CASSSPGTSGISGPYEQYF
TGTGCCAGCAGTTCTCCCGGGACTAGCGGGATTTCTGGGCCCTACGAGCAGTACTTC
>-|TRBJ2-7|-|TRBV11-1
CASSPSSSYEQYF
TGTGCCAGCAGCCCCTCGAGCTCCTACGAGCAGTACTTC
>-|TRBJ1-2|-|TRBV19
CASSPWGGGGYTF
TGTGCCAGTAGTCCCTGGGGCGGGGGTGGCTACACCTTC
>-|TRBJ1-2|-|TRBV5-1
CASSLYRPYGYTF
TGCGCCAGCAGCTTATACAGACCCTATGGCTACACCTTC
>-|TRBJ2-1|-|TRBV29-1
CSVSSGYEQFF
TGCAGCGTCTCAAGCGGGTATGAGCAGTTCTTC
>once|TRBJ2-1|TRBD2|TRBV7-9
CASHPTSGGSSYNEQFF
TGTGCCAGCCACCCGACTAGCGGGGGGAGCTCCTACAATGAGCAGTTCTTC
>-|TRBJ2-1|TRBD2|TRBV28
CAGGGATPSNEQFF
TGTGCCGGGGGAGGGGCCACACCCAGCAATGAGCAGTTCTTC
>-|TRBJ2-1|-|TRBV19
CASSGTLQGEFYNEQFF
TGTGCCAGTAGTGGGACCCTACAGGGAGAGTTCTACAATGAGCAGTTCTTC
>-|TRBJ2-7|-|TRBV5-6
CASSLVTSDEQYF
TGTGCCAGCAGCTTGGTGACTTCGGACGAGCAGTACTTC
>-|TRBJ2-2|-|TRBV5-6
CASSFLGAGELFF
TGTGCCAGCAGCTTTCTAGGGGCCGGGGAGCTGTTTTTT
>once|TRBJ1-2|TRBD1|TRBV27
CASSPLGTGGSGFYGYTF
TGTGCCAGCAGCCCTCTCGGGACAGGGGGGAGCGGGTTCTATGGCTACACCTTC
>-|TRBJ1-1|-|TRBV29-1
CSVEGEAEAFF
TGCAGCGTGGAAGGTGAGGCTGAAGCTTTCTTT
>-|TRBJ1-2|-|TRBV19
CATHGEGGAWDYGYTF
TGTGCCACCCACGGGGAGGGTGGAGCCTGGGACTATGGCTACACCTTC
>-|TRBJ2-1|-|TRBV5-5
CASSSSSYNEQFF
TGTGCCAGCAGCTCGAGCTCCTACAATGAGCAGTTCTTC
>-|TRBJ2-1|-|TRBV19
CASRSRGIYNEQFF
TGTGCCAGTAGGAGCAGGGGTATCTACAATGAGCAGTTCTTC
>-|TRBJ2-7|TRBD2|TRBV6-1
CASSERGVSSYEQYF
TGTGCCAGCAGTGAACGGGGGGTATCCAGCTACGAGCAGTACTTC
>-|TRBJ2-3|TRBD1|TRBV5-1
CASSWGQGAGDTQYF
TGCGCCAGCAGCTGGGGACAGGGGGCTGGTGATACGCAGTATTTT
>once|TRBJ1-2|-|TRBV19
CASSERQDLAMWNYGYTF
TGTGCCAGTAGTGAACGACAGGATTTGGCTATGTGGAACTATGGCTACACCTTC
>-|TRBJ1-2|-|TRBV10-2
CASSESKQVDGYTF
TGCGCCAGCAGTGAGTCGAAACAGGTAGATGGCTACACCTTC
>-|TRBJ2-7|TRBD1|TRBV6-6
CASSYSQGAPSYEQYF
TGTGCCAGCAGTTACTCCCAGGGGGCCCCCTCCTACGAGCAGTACTTC
>once|TRBJ2-7|-|TRBV9
CASSPRQFGHEQYF
TGTGCCAGCAGCCCCCGACAGTTCGGGCACGAGCAGTACTTC
>-|TRBJ1-4|TRBD1|TRBV28
CASSPPRDRGTNEKLFF
TGTGCCAGCAGTCCTCCCCGAGACAGGGGAACTAATGAAAAACTGTTTTTT
>-|TRBJ1-2|-|TRBV6-6
CASSYFGADGYGYTF
TGTGCCAGCAGTTACTTCGGAGCGGACGGCTATGGCTACACCTTC
>few|TRBJ1-1|-|TRBV4-3
CASSQPGNEAFF
TGCGCCAGCAGCCAGCCGGGAAATGAAGCTTTCTTT
>once|TRBJ2-7|TRBD2|TRBV10-2
CASSDGGSPREQYF
TGCGCCAGCAGTGACGGCGGGAGCCCACGCGAGCAGTACTTC
>-|TRBJ2-7|-|TRBV30
CAWSVMRAYEQYF
TGTGCCTGGAGTGTAATGAGGGCCTACGAGCAGTACTTC
>-|TRBJ1-1|TRBD1|TRBV5-4
CASVDRPNTEAFF
TGTGCCAGCGTGGACAGGCCGAACACTGAAGCTTTCTTT
>-|TRBJ2-2|TRBD1|TRBV15
CATRRGRTGMSGELFF
TGTGCCACCAGAAGGGGCAGGACAGGGATGTCCGGGGAGCTGTTTTTT
>-|TRBJ1-3|-|TRBV28
CASSLLLGHPSGNTIYF
TGTGCCAGCAGTTTACTACTGGGACATCCCTCTGGAAACACCATATATTTT
>-|TRBJ2-6|-|TRBV23-1
CASSRPDRPGANVLTF
TGCGCCAGCAGTAGACCAGACAGGCCTGGGGCCAACGTCCTGACTTTC
>-|TRBJ2-3|-|TRBV4-3
CASSQGARATDTQYF
TGCGCCAGCAGCCAAGGTGCCAGGGCCACAGATACGCAGTATTTT
>-|TRBJ2-1|-|TRBV27
CASSFINNEQFF
TGTGCCAGCAGTTTTATAAACAATGAGCAGTTCTTC
>-|TRBJ2-1|TRBD1|TRBV6-4
CASSDSSGGLEGEQFF
TGTGCCAGCAGTGACTCTTCAGGGGGTTTAGAAGGTGAGCAGTTCTTC
>-|TRBJ1-5|TRBD1|TRBV6-1
CASSEAARTGYQPQHF
TGTGCCAGCAGTGAAGCTGCGCGGACAGGGTATCAGCCCCAGCATTTT
>-|TRBJ2-2|TRBD2|TRBV7-3
CASSLSSGRALTGELFF
TGTGCCAGCAGCTTAAGTAGCGGGAGGGCGCTCACGGGGGAGCTGTTTTTT
>-|TRBJ2-1|TRBD2|TRBV9
CASSVEASGSYNEQFF
TGTGCCAGCAGCGTAGAGGCTAGCGGGTCCTACAATGAGCAGTTCTTC
>-|TRBJ2-1|-|TRBV4-1
CASSQSRGYNEQFF
TGCGCCAGCAGCCAATCGAGGGGGTACAATGAGCAGTTCTTC
>-|TRBJ1-1|-|TRBV6-1
CASRGSGGVDTEAFF
TGTGCCAGCAGAGGAAGTGGGGGGGTGGACACTGAAGCTTTCTTT
>many|TRBJ2-1|TRBD2|TRBV11-2
CASSLYGGGTYNEQFF
TGTGCCAGCAGCTTATACGGGGGGGGGACCTACAATGAGCAGTTCTTC
>-|TRBJ1-1|-|TRBV5-6
CASSLGGAGTEAFF
TGTGCCAGCAGCTTAGGAGGGGCCGGGACTGAAGCTTTCTTT
>-|TRBJ2-3|TRBD1|TRBV6-5
CASSPWTGSSDTQYF
TGTGCCAGCAGTCCGTGGACAGGGTCATCAGATACGCAGTATTTT
>-|TRBJ1-5|-|TRBV19
CASKGGNQPQHF
TGTGCCAGTAAAGGAGGCAATCAGCCCCAGCATTTT
>-|TRBJ2-7|-|TRBV27
CASSPTVGLNSYEQYF
TGTGCCAGCAGTCCGACAGTAGGTCTTAACTCCTACGAGCAGTACTTC
>-|TRBJ1-3|-|TRBV6-1
CASSEPGAGNTIYF
TGTGCCAGCAGTGAACCGGGTGCTGGAAACACCATATATTTT
>-|TRBJ2-3|-|TRBV28
CASSFTLTSTDTQYF
TGTGCCAGCAGTTTTACTCTTACTAGCACAGATACGCAGTATTTT
>once|TRBJ1-1|TRBD1|TRBV10-2
CASSDPGGYTEAFF
TGCGCCAGCAGTGACCCAGGGGGGTACACTGAAGCTTTCTTT
>-|TRBJ1-5|-|TRBV2
CASSWTEYQPQHF
TGTGCCAGCAGTTGGACAGAATATCAGCCCCAGCATTTT
>-|TRBJ1-2|TRBD1|TRBV6-4
CASSGGGASIGYTF
TGTGCCAGCAGTGGAGGGGGCGCATCCATTGGCTACACCTTC